These T cell receptor beta chains were read from a single sample in a study of shared clonotypes between healthy human individuals. Generated by immunoSEQ multiplex PCR, the TCRdb table keeps only in-frame clones and is missing some. The sample has hundreds of thousands of clones, about 91% seen once; the top ten hold 24%. Sequencing input: naive CD8+ T cells sorted from blood. The receptor set was obtained from a man younger than 40 in good health. Each CDR3 is given with its conserved first and last residue. D genes are given only for firm matches. Where a row states a size, it is once, few, many or the class of an expanded clone; other rows omit it.

D	J	V	size	CDR3	DNA
NA	TRBJ2-7	TRBV7-2	NA	CASSSYYEQYF	TGTGCCAGCAGCTCTTACTACGAGCAGTACTTC
TRBD2	TRBJ2-7	TRBV13	NA	CASSLGLAGNHEQYF	TGTGCCAGCAGCTTAGGACTAGCGGGAAACCACGAGCAGTACTTC
NA	TRBJ1-5	TRBV14	NA	CASSLQPQHF	TGTGCCAGCAGCCTTCAGCCCCAGCATTTT
NA	TRBJ1-2	TRBV21-1	NA	CASSISSGVYGYTF	TGTGCCAGCAGCATATCCTCGGGGGTCTATGGCTACACCTTC
TRBD1	TRBJ2-5	TRBV7-9	NA	CASSPRQGRETQYF	TGTGCCAGCAGCCCCCGACAGGGTAGGGAGACCCAGTACTTC
NA	TRBJ2-1	TRBV11-2	NA	CASSLEVTAEQFF	TGTGCCAGCAGCTTAGAAGTGACAGCTGAGCAGTTCTTC
TRBD2	TRBJ2-2	TRBV11-2	NA	CASSSRLAGVVGELFF	TGTGCCAGCAGCTCCCGACTAGCGGGAGTAGTCGGGGAGCTGTTTTTT
NA	TRBJ2-5	TRBV5-1	NA	CASSSWGQQETQYF	TGCGCCAGCAGCTCTTGGGGGCAACAAGAGACCCAGTACTTC
NA	TRBJ1-1	TRBV6-5	few	CATLSRNTEAFF	TGTGCCACACTTTCTAGGAACACTGAAGCTTTCTTT
NA	TRBJ2-7	TRBV27	NA	CASSFGGPTYEQYF	TGTGCCAGCAGTTTCGGGGGGCCAACCTACGAGCAGTACTTC
NA	TRBJ2-3	TRBV9	NA	CASNGPGYTDTQYF	TGTGCCAGCAATGGGCCAGGGTACACAGATACGCAGTATTTT
TRBD1	TRBJ2-1	TRBV7-6	NA	CASSLSSGQGGPNEQFF	TGTGCCAGCAGCTTAAGTTCGGGACAGGGTGGCCCCAATGAGCAGTTCTTC
TRBD1	TRBJ2-7	TRBV6-5	NA	CASSYGTGFEQYF	TGTGCCAGCAGTTATGGGACAGGGTTCGAGCAGTACTTC
TRBD2	TRBJ2-7	TRBV5-1	NA	CASRGTSDTARNYEQYF	TGCGCCAGCCGCGGGACTAGCGACACTGCTCGAAACTACGAGCAGTACTTC
TRBD2	TRBJ2-1	TRBV10-2	NA	CASGLAGEGLYNEQFF	TGCGCCAGCGGTCTAGCGGGTGAAGGGCTTTACAATGAGCAGTTCTTC
TRBD1	TRBJ1-3	TRBV6-1	NA	CASSVTGGVSSGNTIYF	TGTGCCAGCAGTGTGACAGGGGGCGTCAGCTCTGGAAACACCATATATTTT
TRBD2	TRBJ2-3	TRBV7-8	NA	CASRRGASGSVDTQYF	TGTGCCAGCAGACGAGGAGCTAGCGGGAGTGTTGATACGCAGTATTTT
TRBD2	TRBJ2-1	TRBV9	NA	CASSIGTSGVSEQFF	TGTGCCAGCAGCATCGGGACTAGCGGGGTGAGTGAGCAGTTCTTC
NA	TRBJ1-5	TRBV4-1	NA	CASSQDTARGYQPQHF	TGCGCCAGCAGCCAAGATACGGCGAGAGGTTATCAGCCCCAGCATTTT
NA	TRBJ2-1	TRBV6-5	NA	CASSSGRTYNEQFF	TGTGCCAGCAGTTCTGGGAGGACCTACAATGAGCAGTTCTTC
TRBD1	TRBJ1-4	TRBV5-1	once	CASSLAGTGRWEDEKLFF	TGCGCCAGCAGCTTGGCCGGGACAGGCCGATGGGAAGATGAAAAACTGTTTTTT
TRBD2	TRBJ2-7	TRBV5-6	once	CASSFLTSGSYEQYF	TGTGCCAGCAGCTTTCTGACTAGCGGGAGTTACGAGCAGTACTTC
NA	TRBJ1-2	TRBV4-3	NA	CASSQHSTNYGYTF	TGCGCCAGCAGCCAACACTCTACTAACTATGGCTACACCTTC
TRBD1	TRBJ1-2	TRBV11-2	NA	CASSGQGVYGYTF	TGTGCCAGCAGCGGACAGGGGGTATATGGCTACACCTTC
TRBD1	TRBJ2-7	TRBV4-1	NA	CASSQALTGTGDYEQYF	TGCGCCAGCAGCCAAGCCCTCACCGGGACAGGGGACTACGAGCAGTACTTC